This is a list of T cell receptor beta chains from one sample in a study of T cell repertoires in cytomegalovirus infection. For these TCRs, the target antigens are not known. MiXCR, run by TCRdb on the reads, gives a single entry per CDR3 protein. This repertoire shows 300,000 or so distinct CDR3 sequences, 25% found once; its top ten account for 13%. Sequencing was performed on cultured PBMCs, taken from culture after CMV antigen stimulation. These receptors came from a human donor in good health (CMV status not recorded). Some clones in this sample may be carry-over from other donors' samples. CDR3s include the opening cysteine and the closing phenylalanine or tryptophan. Fields, in order: D gene, J gene, V gene, clone size, CDR3 DNA, CDR3 protein. A D gene is named only where the DNA matches it firmly. Size is stated for part of the rows, as once, few or many counts, or as a class when the clone is expanded.

TRBD2 TRBJ2-1 TRBV12-3/TRBV12-4 - TGTGCCAGCAGTTTAGCGGGAGGGCCTTGGAATGAGCAGTTCTTC CASSLAGGPWNEQFF
- TRBJ2-2 TRBV7-2 few TGTGCCAGCAGCTTAGGGCCCCGGGGCCTTAACACCGGGGAGCTGTTTTTT CASSLGPRGLNTGELFF
- TRBJ2-5 TRBV4-1 - TGCGCCAGCAGCCAAGTTGGGTGGGGCCTAGAGACCCAGTACTTC CASSQVGWGLETQYF
TRBD1 TRBJ1-2 TRBV7-9 - TGTGCCAGCAGCCCTCAGGGGGCATCCTATGGCTACACCTTC CASSPQGASYGYTF
- TRBJ2-2 TRBV4-2 - TGTGCCAGCAGCCAAAGGGGACTGGAGAACACCGGGGAGCTGTTTTTT CASSQRGLENTGELFF
- TRBJ1-3 TRBV28 - TGTGCCAGCAGTTTTTCAGGTTCTGGAAACACCATATATTTT CASSFSGSGNTIYF
- TRBJ2-2 TRBV20-1 few TGCAGTGCTAGATCCCAGGGTGGAGGTCACACCGGGGAGCTGTTTTTT CSARSQGGGHTGELFF
- TRBJ2-1 TRBV7-8 - TGTGCCAGCAGCTTGACTAGTTGGAATGAGCAGTTCTTC CASSLTSWNEQFF
TRBD2 TRBJ2-5 TRBV7-2 many TGTGCCAGCACCCAGGGGCTAGCGGGGGCCCAAGAGACCCAGTACTTC CASTQGLAGAQETQYF
TRBD2 TRBJ2-5 TRBV7-8 many TGTGCCAGCAGCCCTAGGAGGACTAGCGGGAGTAGGGAGACCCAGTACTTC CASSPRRTSGSRETQYF
TRBD1 TRBJ1-2 TRBV12-3/TRBV12-4 - TGTGCCAGCAGTGAAGGGGGCGCCGCCGGTGGCTACACCTTC CASSEGGAAGGYTF
- TRBJ2-7 TRBV19 few TGTGCCAGTAGTACCCGACTAACCTTATCTTACGAGCAGTACTTC CASSTRLTLSYEQYF
- TRBJ1-5 TRBV4-1 - TGCGCCAGCAGCCAAGATCCGTTCAATAGCAATCAGCCCCAGCATTTT CASSQDPFNSNQPQHF
- TRBJ2-3 TRBV7-2 many TGTGCCAGCAGCTTTTTGACCTCCACAGATACGCAGTATTTT CASSFLTSTDTQYF
- TRBJ2-1 TRBV14 few TGTGCCAGCAGCCAGCCGGGACGGTCCTACAATGAGCAGTTCTTC CASSQPGRSYNEQFF
TRBD2 TRBJ2-1 TRBV7-6 many TGTGCCAGCAGCCGAATGACAAGCGGGAGGGAGAATGAGCAGTTCTTC CASSRMTSGRENEQFF
- TRBJ2-5 TRBV7-6 few TGTGCCAGCAGCCCCCAGGGGATCCAAGAGACCCAGTACTTC CASSPQGIQETQYF
TRBD1 TRBJ2-7 TRBV12-3/TRBV12-4 few TGTGCCAGCAGTTTAGGGACAGGCTGGGAGCAGTACTTC CASSLGTGWEQYF
- TRBJ1-4 TRBV6-6 - TGTGCCAGCAGGGATCGGGGGCTATCTAATGAAAAACTGTTTTTT CASRDRGLSNEKLFF
- TRBJ2-6 TRBV19 - TGTGCCAGTAGTACGTGGGGCGCTGGGGCCAACGTCCTGACTTTC CASSTWGAGANVLTF
TRBD1 TRBJ2-7 TRBV7-8 many TGTGCCAGCAGCCCAGGGACAGGGGTTAAGGACGAGCAGTACTTC CASSPGTGVKDEQYF
- TRBJ1-3 TRBV18 - TGTGCCAGCTCACCGCCGATCGTCGGCAGGGGAGGAAACACCATATATTTT CASSPPIVGRGGNTIYF
TRBD2 TRBJ2-1 TRBV4-1 few TGCGCCAGCAGCCCCTCGGGCGGGAGGGTCTATGAGCAGTTCTTC CASSPSGGRVYEQFF
TRBD1 TRBJ1-1 TRBV11-2 - TGTGCCAGCACCAAAGGGACAGGGACGAGGACTGAAGCTTTCTTT CASTKGTGTRTEAFF
TRBD1 TRBJ1-4 TRBV7-9 many TGTGCCAGCACCTTGACCGGGACAGGGAGTGGAAAACTGTTTTTT CASTLTGTGSGKLFF
- TRBJ2-1 TRBV12-3/TRBV12-4 - TGTGCCAGCAGTTTGGGTGGTGCTACAAATGAGCAGTTCTTC CASSLGGATNEQFF
TRBD2 TRBJ2-1 TRBV4-1 - TGCGCCAGCAGCCAAGATAGACTAGCGGGAGGGGAGGAGCAGTTCTTC CASSQDRLAGGEEQFF
TRBD2 TRBJ2-3 TRBV6-4 - TGTGCCAGCAGTGACTCTAGCGGGAGGGCCACAGATACGCAGTATTTT CASSDSSGRATDTQYF
- TRBJ2-7 TRBV5-4 few TGTGCCAGCAGCCCCTGGGGGGAGTCCTACGAGCAGTACTTC CASSPWGESYEQYF
- TRBJ2-3 TRBV7-9 few TGTGCCAGCAACCCAATAGCGGACCACATGGATACGCAGTATTTT CASNPIADHMDTQYF
- TRBJ2-1 TRBV5-4 many TGTGCCAGCAGCTTGGCGGGAGTCAATGAGCAGTTCTTC CASSLAGVNEQFF
- TRBJ1-1 TRBV5-6 few TGTGCCAGCAGCTTGGGTCCGGACCCCGAAGCTTTCTTT CASSLGPDPEAFF
TRBD2 TRBJ2-2 TRBV11-3 few TGTGCCAGCAGCTTAGCCAGCGGGGGGAACACCGGGGAGCTGTTTTTT CASSLASGGNTGELFF
- TRBJ2-5 TRBV19 few TGTGCCAGTAGCAGCACTTCTGGCGCGACCCAGTACTTC CASSSTSGATQYF
TRBD1 TRBJ2-1 TRBV28 - TGTGCCAGCAGGCCGTGGACAGGGAGGTATGATAATGAGCAGTTCTTC CASRPWTGRYDNEQFF
TRBD2 TRBJ2-7 TRBV7-2 - TGTGCCAGCAGCCGCCCACTAGCGGAATCCTACGAGCAGTACTTC CASSRPLAESYEQYF
TRBD1 TRBJ1-6 TRBV19 - TGTGCCAGTAGTATCGGGGACAGGGAATATAATTCACCCCACCACTTT CASSIGDREYNSPHHF
TRBD2 TRBJ2-3 TRBV7-8 many TGTGCCAGCAGCTCCCCGGGACTATACACAGATACGCAGTATTTT CASSSPGLYTDTQYF
- TRBJ2-1 TRBV11-2 - TGTGCCAGCAGCTTAGTCCCTAGAGGGCACAATGAGCAGTTCTTC CASSLVPRGHNEQFF
TRBD1 TRBJ1-6 TRBV11-2 few TGTGCCAGCAGCTTACCCCGGGACAGAAATTCACCCCTCCACTTT CASSLPRDRNSPLHF
- TRBJ2-1 TRBV28 - TGTGCCAGCAGTTCCCCCACGGCCCCCTCCTACAATGAGCAGTTCTTC CASSSPTAPSYNEQFF
TRBD1 TRBJ1-6 TRBV20-1 - TGCAGTGCTCCATCTACAGGGGGGAGCTCCTATAATTCACCCCTCCACTTT CSAPSTGGSSYNSPLHF
- TRBJ1-5 TRBV19 once TGTGCCAGTAGTATGAGGGGGGGCGAAAGCAATCAGCCCCAGCATTTT CASSMRGGESNQPQHF
TRBD2 TRBJ2-3 TRBV7-2 few TGTGCCAGCAGCCCTCTTAGCGGGAGCTGGAGCACAGATACGCAGTATTTT CASSPLSGSWSTDTQYF
- TRBJ1-2 TRBV7-2 many TGTGCCAGCAGCTTAGATAGGTCCTATGGCTACACCTTC CASSLDRSYGYTF
- TRBJ1-5 TRBV7-6 few TGTGCCAGCAGCTTGGGGACACGAGGGGTTTGGCCCCAGCATTTT CASSLGTRGVWPQHF
TRBD1 TRBJ2-5 TRBV7-2 many TGTGCCAGCAGACCCACAGGGGCCTACCAAGAGACCCAGTACTTC CASRPTGAYQETQYF
- TRBJ1-1 TRBV12-3/TRBV12-4 many TGTGCCAGCAGTTTAGTTACAGGGTCGAAGACTGAAGCTTTCTTT CASSLVTGSKTEAFF
- TRBJ1-2 TRBV12-3/TRBV12-4 - TGTGCCAGCGGCGGGAGGGGGACCTTAAACTATGGCTACACCTTC CASGGRGTLNYGYTF
- TRBJ1-2 TRBV7-2 medium-sized TGTGCCAGCAGCCAATCAGGACAATCCCGTGGCTACACCTTC CASSQSGQSRGYTF
TRBD1 TRBJ2-1 TRBV7-2 many TGTGCCAGCAGCTTAGGAATGACAGGGGTCGATGAGCAGTTCTTC CASSLGMTGVDEQFF
- TRBJ2-3 TRBV7-6 - TGTGCCAGCAGCTTAGACCTGAGCACAGATACGCAGTATTTT CASSLDLSTDTQYF
- TRBJ2-1 TRBV7-9 - TGTGCCAGCAGCTTAGACCTCGCGTCGTTCTTC CASSLDLASFF
- TRBJ1-1 TRBV7-2 many TGTGCCAGCAGCACTGGGGGGATTTGGGACACTGAAGCTTTCTTT CASSTGGIWDTEAFF
- TRBJ1-2 TRBV29-1 many TGCAGCGTTGTTCAGGGCAGCTCCTATGGCTACACCTTC CSVVQGSSYGYTF
TRBD1 TRBJ1-2 TRBV25-1 few TGTGCCAGCAGTGGGCCAGGGACAGAGACCTTCTATGGCTACACCTTC CASSGPGTETFYGYTF